Given below is one T cell receptor beta chain in context. The antigen remains unidentified. TCRdb re-called the 5' RACE reads; every CDR3 protein appears as one record, without DNA. The sample's table shows roughly 150,000 distinct CDR3 sequences. This entry is derived from a study of monozygotic twins with inflammatory bowel disease. CDR1 is DFQATT and CDR2 is SNEGSKA in the germline V gene (reference sequence). The CDR3 covers 14 residues. Points from the study as a whole: Healthy co-twins showed greater TCRbeta diversity (inverse Simpson) than IBD patients. Evidence did not back any single strong signal or clonotype linked to IBD.

The chain combines TRBV20-1 with TRBJ2-7; without DNA, the TCRdb call of TRBD1 cannot be checked. Sequencing was performed on blood. The sequence was obtained from a human donor with ulcerative colitis or Crohn's disease, or a healthy co-twin of an affected twin (not recorded which). The CDR3 here is CSAPGTGYQVEQYF.